This T cell receptor beta chain was observed in a study of spatial heterogeneity in lung cancer. About the research overall: Detected beta-chain sequences consistently exceeded alpha-chain sequences.

By proportion, this clonotype is medium-sized (0.01 to 0.1%). Its ends do not fully match the called genes, so a read error is possible. Time point noted: sample taken at primary tumor resection. Without sorting, whole RNA was sequenced from tumor, nontumor lung or frozen PBMC. Some 72 TRACERx patients with early, untreated non-small cell lung cancer donated samples. A unique molecular identifier was carried by every single TCR cDNA molecule. TCRdb processed the 5' RACE reads anew with MiXCR; each CDR3 protein has one entry. The table records about 1,900 distinct CDR3 sequences, about 8.2% of them present only once. This sequence originates from a male donor with early-stage non-small cell lung cancer. The specimen comprised normal lung tissue next to the tumor, sampled at surgery.

The CDR3 region has the DNA TGTGCTAGCAGCTTAGAGGGGGCGCGCAATGAGCAGTTCTTC. This codes for CASSLEGARNEQFF. The chain uses TRBV7-7 and TRBJ2-1, with 7 bases identical to TRBD1. The CDR3 is made up of 14 amino acids. Germline lookup yields CDR1 SSHAT and CDR2 FNYEAQ (reference sequence).